Listed here are 15 T cell receptor beta chains from one sample, sequenced in a study of long-term antiretroviral therapy in people with HIV. Running of the v3.0 immunoSEQ assay took place at survey level. Assay: immunoSEQ multiplex PCR; the TCRdb copy retains only in-frame clones and omits some. This repertoire shows 35,000 to 45,000 clones, approximately 80% found once; its top ten account for 13%. Sequenced here: unsorted PBMCs, sampled 0.3 years after starting antiretroviral therapy. These receptors came from a man between 18 and 35 years old with HIV.

This chain links TRBV27 with TRBJ1-1; D is ambiguous. The germline V gene encodes CDR1 MNHEY and CDR2 SMNVEV (reference sequence). This CDR3 has 16 amino acids. Trimming removed 0 bases from V and 7 bases from J, with 18 bases in between. CDR3 region: CASSLSARGTASEAFF. As DNA, the CDR3 is TGTGCCAGCAGTTTATCGGCGCGAGGCACCGCGAGTGAAGCTTTCTTT.

This rearrangement joins TRBV7-6 to TRBJ1-2; weak D call: TRBD1 (6 bases). The CDR3 consists of 17 residues. Germline V gene lookup returns CDR1 SGHVS and CDR2 FNYEAQ. Trimming took off 1 base at V and 0 bases at J, with 15 bases between the two ends. In DNA, the CDR3 is TGTGCCAGCAGCTTAGAGGGGGTCAACCCGTCTAACTATGGCTACACCTTC. It translates to CASSLEGVNPSNYGYTF.

The CDR3 nucleotides read TGTGCCAGCAGTGAATCCAGCCGCACAGATACGCAGTATTTT. Translation: CASSESSRTDTQYF. The rearrangement links TRBV6-1 to TRBJ2-3; no clear D. V lost 2 bases and J 1 base, leaving 7 bases between the germline ends. CDR3 length equals 14 residues. The germline CDR1 and CDR2 sequences are MNHNS and SASEGT.

J is TRBJ2-5 and V is TRBV19; tentative D call: TRBD1 (5 bases). The V gene's germline CDR1 is LNHDA and CDR2 SQIVND (reference sequence). The CDR3 covers 14 residues. Between the trimmed V and J ends, which lost 6 bases and 4 bases, there was a span of 15 bases. The CDR3 reads CASSPGGRVETQYF. CDR3 nucleotides: TGTGCCAGTAGCCCCGGTGGCAGGGTAGAGACCCAGTACTTC.

The chain couples TRBV2 to TRBJ1-2; tentative D call: TRBD1 (5 bases). The V and J ends lost 3 bases and 5 bases respectively, with 10 bases between them. CDR1 and CDR2 (germline): SNHLY, FYNNEI. The CDR3 spans 13 residues. The CDR3 protein is CASSEGQSYGYTF. CDR3 DNA: TGTGCCAGCAGTGAGGGGCAGTCATATGGCTACACCTTC. Full variable domain (outside the CDR3, taken from reference TRBV2 and TRBJ1-2): EPEVTQTPSHQVTQMGQEVILRCVPISNHLYFYWYRQILGQKVEFLVSFYNNEISEKSEIFDDQFSVERPDGSNFTLKIRSTKLEDSAMYFCASSEGQSYGYTFGSGTRLTVV.

The V gene is TRBV12-1, the J gene TRBJ2-5; whether TRBD2, the table's D call, matches the DNA was not checked. TRBV12-1 counts as a pseudogene. This CDR3 region has 14 residues. The CDR3 here is CASSFLVAEETQYF. The CDR3 DNA is TGTGCCAGCAGCTTTCTGGTAGCGGAAGAGACCCAGTACTTC.

V is TRBV7-8 and J is TRBJ2-7; no clear D. Germline assignment: CDR1 SGHVS and CDR2 FQNEAQ. CDR3 length: 12 amino acids. The V end was cut by 4 bases, the J end by 3 bases, with 7 bases between. CDR3 sequence: CASSYSVYEQYF. CDR3 coding DNA: TGTGCCAGCAGCTACTCAGTCTACGAGCAGTACTTC.

The chain employs TRBV9 and TRBJ2-3; TRBD2 might be the D (5 bases). With 4 bases removed from V and 0 bases from J, the gap between germline ends came to 15 bases. Per the germline V gene, CDR1 is SGDLS and CDR2 is YYNGEE. The CDR3 is made up of 16 amino acids. CDR3 sequence: CASSPWGSGSTDTQYF. Here the CDR3 DNA reads TGTGCCAGCAGCCCCTGGGGAAGCGGAAGCACAGATACGCAGTATTTT.

This chain connects TRBV19 to TRBJ2-7, with TRBD2 matching 12 bases. Unmatched junction bases numbered 2, after V lost 8 bases and J lost 0 bases. Germline CDR1 LNHDA, CDR2 SQIVND (reference sequence). The CDR3 covers 14 residues. The CDR3, as DNA: TGTGCCAGTCGGACTAGCGGGACCTCCTACGAGCAGTACTTC. It translates to CASRTSGTSYEQYF.

This chain joins TRBV7-3 and TRBJ2-3; 11 positions match TRBD2. The germline V gene has CDR1 SGHTA and CDR2 FQGTGA. The CDR3 consists of 15 residues. With 5 bases clipped from V and 4 bases from J, the junction kept 5 bases outside the gene matches. Here the CDR3 reads CASSGTSGSADTQYF. The DNA of the CDR3 is TGTGCCAGCAGCGGAACTAGCGGGAGTGCAGATACGCAGTATTTT.

The gene calls are TRBV19 and TRBJ2-7; D possibly uses TRBD1 or TRBD2 (5 bases each). CDR1 is LNHDA and CDR2 is SQIVND in the germline V gene (reference sequence). V was trimmed by 6 bases and J by 5 bases, leaving 14 bases between them. The CDR3 spans 13 residues. The CDR3 DNA reads TGTGCCAGTAGGAGGGACCACGGGGACGAGCAGTACTTC. Amino acids: CASRRDHGDEQYF.

V is TRBV5-1 and J is TRBJ1-3; 8 nucleotides line up with TRBD1. Trimming cost V 4 bases and J 1 base; bases outside gene matches: 13. Germline lookup yields CDR1 SGHRS and CDR2 YFSETQ. This CDR3 spans 18 amino acids. CDR3: CASSGGTGAWGSGNTIYF. In DNA, the CDR3 is TGCGCCAGCAGCGGAGGGACAGGCGCCTGGGGGTCTGGAAACACCATATATTTT.

The V call is TRBV10-2, the J call TRBJ2-3; D is possibly TRBD2 (7 bases). The germline V gene has CDR1 WSHSY and CDR2 SAAADI. Trimming removed 2 bases at V and 4 bases at J, with 13 bases between. CDR3 length: 15 residues. Written as DNA, the CDR3 is TGCGCCAGCAGTGAGGGGGGGGAGGGGGCAGATACGCAGTATTTT. It is translated as CASSEGGEGADTQYF.

This rearrangement joins TRBV7-9 to TRBJ1-1; TRBD1 agrees at 8 bases. The CDR3 loop spans 15 amino acids. Germline assignment: CDR1 SEHNR and CDR2 FQNEAQ (reference sequence). V lost 3 bases to trimming and J lost 5 bases; unmatched junction nucleotides: 8. CDR3 residues: CASSLLTGVLTEAFF. The CDR3 nucleotides read TGTGCCAGCAGCTTGTTGACAGGGGTATTAACTGAAGCTTTCTTT. The full variable domain, its missing parts supplied by reference TRBV7-9 and TRBJ1-1, is DTGVSQNPRHKITKRGQNVTFRCDPISEHNRLYWYRQTLGQGPEFLTYFQNEAQLEKSRLLSDRFSAERPKGSFSTLEIQRTEQGDSAMYLCASSLLTGVLTEAFFGQGTRLTVV.

The V call is TRBV7-2, the J call TRBJ1-1; 7 bases agree with TRBD1. This CDR3 has 13 residues. Germline V lookup: CDR1 SGHTA, CDR2 FQGNSA. V gave up 0 bases and J gave up 10 bases; unmatched junction bases: 5. CDR3 region: CASSLAEGGRAFF. The DNA for the CDR3 is TGTGCCAGCAGCTTAGCAGAAGGGGGCAGAGCTTTCTTT.